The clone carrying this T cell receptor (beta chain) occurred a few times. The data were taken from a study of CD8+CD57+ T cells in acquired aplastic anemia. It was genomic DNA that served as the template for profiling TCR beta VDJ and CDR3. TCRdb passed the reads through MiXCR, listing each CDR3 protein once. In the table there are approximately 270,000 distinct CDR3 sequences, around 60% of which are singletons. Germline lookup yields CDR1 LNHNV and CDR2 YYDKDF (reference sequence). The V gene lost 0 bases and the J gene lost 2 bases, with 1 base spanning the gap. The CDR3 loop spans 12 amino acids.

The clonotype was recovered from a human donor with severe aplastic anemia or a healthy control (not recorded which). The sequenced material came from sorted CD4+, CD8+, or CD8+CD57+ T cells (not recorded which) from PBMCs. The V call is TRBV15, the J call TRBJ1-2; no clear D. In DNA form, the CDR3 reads TGTGCCACCAGCAGAGACAACTATGGCTACACCTTC. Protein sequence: CATSRDNYGYTF.